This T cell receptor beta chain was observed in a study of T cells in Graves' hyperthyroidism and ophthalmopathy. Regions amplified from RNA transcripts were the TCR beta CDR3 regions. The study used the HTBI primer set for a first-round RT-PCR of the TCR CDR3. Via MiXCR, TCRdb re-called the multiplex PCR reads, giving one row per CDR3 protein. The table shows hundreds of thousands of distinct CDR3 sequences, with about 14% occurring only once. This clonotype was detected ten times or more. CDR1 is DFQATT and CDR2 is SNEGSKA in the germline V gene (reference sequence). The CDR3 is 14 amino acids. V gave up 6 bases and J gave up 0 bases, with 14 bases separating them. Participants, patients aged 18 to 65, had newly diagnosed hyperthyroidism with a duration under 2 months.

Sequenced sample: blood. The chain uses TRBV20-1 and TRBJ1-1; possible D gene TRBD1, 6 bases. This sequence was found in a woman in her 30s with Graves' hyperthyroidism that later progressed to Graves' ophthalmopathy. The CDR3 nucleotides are TGCAGTGCCGCCATCGACAGGTTGAACACTGAAGCTTTCTTT. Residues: CSAAIDRLNTEAFF.